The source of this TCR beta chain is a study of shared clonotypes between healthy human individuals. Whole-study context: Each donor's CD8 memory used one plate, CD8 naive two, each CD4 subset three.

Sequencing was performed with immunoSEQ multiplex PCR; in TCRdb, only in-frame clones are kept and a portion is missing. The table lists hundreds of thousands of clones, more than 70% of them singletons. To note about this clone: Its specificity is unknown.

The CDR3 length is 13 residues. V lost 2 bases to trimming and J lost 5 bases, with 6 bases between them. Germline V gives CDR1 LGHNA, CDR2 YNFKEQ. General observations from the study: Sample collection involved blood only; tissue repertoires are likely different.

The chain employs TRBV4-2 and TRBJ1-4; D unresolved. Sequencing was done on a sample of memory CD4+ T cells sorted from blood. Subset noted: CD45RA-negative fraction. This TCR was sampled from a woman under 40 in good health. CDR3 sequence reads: CASSQQENEKLFF. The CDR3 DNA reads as TGTGCCAGCAGCCAACAAGAGAATGAAAAACTGTTTTTT.